A single sample is the source of the 21 T cell receptor beta chains below, sequenced in a study of blood T cell repertoires in COVID-19. Here immunoSEQ multiplex PCR was the method, and the copy in TCRdb shows in-frame clones only, minus some. The sample gives some 200,000 clones, 80% to 90% of which show up once; more than 12% is in the top ten. Sequencing was carried out using peripheral blood. These TCRs come from a woman in her sixties or seventies with COVID-19, enrolled during active disease.

The gene calls are TRBV10-3 and TRBJ2-7; D unclear. V gave up 5 bases and J gave up 0 bases, with 11 bases separating them. The germline CDR1 and CDR2 sequences are ENHRY and SYGVKD. The CDR3 loop spans 14 amino acids. CDR3 sequence: CAISPEVSSYEQYF. The CDR3 region has the DNA TGTGCCATCAGTCCCGAGGTAAGCTCCTACGAGCAGTACTTC.

The rearrangement joins TRBV11-2 to TRBJ2-7; 10 nucleotides agree with TRBD2. The CDR3 is 14 amino acids. The germline V gene encodes CDR1 SGHAT and CDR2 FQNNGV. Trimming cost V 5 bases and J 9 bases; bases outside gene matches: 10. The CDR3 sequence is CASSGGLASLVQYF. CDR3 nucleotide sequence: TGTGCCAGCAGCGGGGGACTAGCGAGCCTCGTGCAGTACTTC.

In its sample, this clone was seen once. This chain uses TRBV30 with TRBJ2-1; D remains unclear. This CDR3 contains 14 residues. V lost 5 bases and J 0 bases, leaving 11 bases between the germline ends. From germline, CDR1 is GTSNPN and CDR2 SVGIG (reference sequence). In DNA, the CDR3 is TGTGCCTGGTCGACTGGCGGCTCCTACAATGAGCAGTTCTTC. It codes for CAWSTGGSYNEQFF. Filled out from reference TRBV30 and TRBJ2-1, the complete variable domain reads SQTIHQWPATLVQPVGSPLSLECTVEGTSNPNLYWYRQAAGRGLQLLFYSVGIGQISSEVPQNLSASRPQDRQFILSSKKLLLSDSGFYLCAWSTGGSYNEQFFGPGTRLTVL.

The chain joins TRBV15 to TRBJ2-1; D is ambiguous. V lost 2 bases, J lost 9 bases, and 8 bases lay in between. The CDR3 has 12 residues. Looked up from germline, CDR1 is LNHNV and CDR2 is YYDKDF (reference sequence). Written as DNA, the CDR3 is TGTGCCACCAGCAGAACAGTGGGTGAGCAGTTCTTC. As protein: CATSRTVGEQFF.

The chain employs TRBV9 and TRBJ1-2; a possible D gene is TRBD1 (5 bases). Trimming took 3 bases from V and 5 from J, leaving 11 bases between them. CDR3 length equals 13 residues. Germline V gene sequence: CDR1 SGDLS, CDR2 YYNGEE. This chain's CDR3 is CASSGGTAYGYTF. Written as DNA, the CDR3 is TGTGCCAGCAGCGGCGGGACTGCTTATGGCTACACCTTC.

V is TRBV14 and J is TRBJ1-6; D gene ambiguous. CDR1 SGHDN and CDR2 FVKESK come from the germline V gene. The CDR3 totals 14 residues. V lost 4 bases and J 6 bases, leaving 10 bases between the germline ends. CDR3 in DNA: TGTGCCAGCAGCCTTCAACTATCTAATTCACCCCTCCACTTT. Encoded protein: CASSLQLSNSPLHF.

The rearrangement joins TRBV19 to TRBJ2-2, with 10 bases aligning to TRBD1. The V gene end was trimmed by 5 bases and the J gene end by 3 bases; junction bases not matched to a gene: 6. Germline-derived CDR1 and CDR2 are LNHDA and SQIVND (reference sequence). CDR3 length: 16 amino acids. This CDR3 reads CASSQTGGFHTGELFF. The DNA of the CDR3 is TGTGCCAGTAGTCAGACAGGGGGCTTTCACACCGGGGAGCTGTTTTTT.

There are a few counts of this clone. This chain joins TRBV28 and TRBJ1-1; 8 bases are a match to TRBD1. Germline V gives CDR1 MDHEN, CDR2 SYDVKM. J was trimmed by 0 bases and V by 10 bases; bases with no gene match: 10. The CDR3 extends over 15 amino acids. The CDR3 nucleotides read TGTGCCACAGAAAGACAGGGGCTCATGAACACTGAAGCTTTCTTT. Its protein is CATERQGLMNTEAFF.

The chain recombines TRBV5-4 with TRBJ2-2; tentatively, D is TRBD2 (6 bases). Trimming removed 4 bases at V and 2 bases at J, with 9 bases between. The CDR3 is made up of 14 amino acids. From germline, CDR1 is SGHNT and CDR2 YYREEE (reference sequence). In DNA form, the CDR3 reads TGTGCCAGCAGCGGGGGGTCAAACACCGGGGAGCTGTTTTTT. Translating it yields CASSGGSNTGELFF.

The V gene is TRBV10-3, the J gene TRBJ2-7; D may be TRBD2 (5 bases). CDR3 size: 13 residues. Germline V gene data show CDR1 as ENHRY and CDR2 as SYGVKD. Trimming removed 4 bases from V and 7 bases from J, with 14 bases in between. CDR3 DNA: TGTGCCATCAGTGTGAACAGAGCGGCAGAGCAGTACTTC. It translates to CAISVNRAAEQYF.

This chain connects TRBV9 to TRBJ2-7; D is perhaps TRBD1 (6 bases). V was shortened by 0 bases and J by 6 bases, with 13 bases between the two germline ends. The CDR3 totals 14 residues. Germline V lookup: CDR1 SGDLS, CDR2 YYNGEE. The CDR3, as DNA: TGTGCCAGCAGCGTAGTCGACAGGACGTCCGAGCAGTACTTC. Amino acid sequence: CASSVVDRTSEQYF.

CDR3 protein: CASSQEPGSMNTEAFF. Here the CDR3 DNA reads TGTGCCAGCAGCCAAGAGCCGGGTAGCATGAACACTGAAGCTTTCTTT. V gene TRBV14 combines with J gene TRBJ1-1; the D is unclear. V was shortened by 0 bases and J by 0 bases, with 11 bases between the two germline ends. The CDR3 totals 16 residues. From germline, CDR1 is SGHDN and CDR2 FVKESK.

The J gene is TRBJ1-5, the V gene TRBV5-1, with D possibly being TRBD1 (5 bases). The germline V gene has CDR1 SGHRS and CDR2 YFSETQ. The CDR3 loop spans 15 amino acids. Trimming left V 1 base short and J 7 bases short, with 15 bases between. Here the CDR3 DNA reads TGCGCCAGCAGCTTGTCCCCGGGGGTTAGGCAGCCCCAGCATTTT. Residues: CASSLSPGVRQPQHF.

The V and J genes are TRBV25-1 and TRBJ2-7, with D unclear. The germline CDR1 and CDR2 sequences are MGHDK and SYGVNS. The CDR3 extends over 12 amino acids. V lost 6 bases and J 3 bases, leaving 9 bases between the germline ends. CDR3 loop: CASSPKNYEQYF. The CDR3 region has the DNA TGTGCCAGCAGCCCTAAAAACTACGAGCAGTACTTC.

DNA for the CDR3: TGTGCCAGCAGCTCAGGGGGACTGGAGTACAATGAGCAGTTCTTC. Protein sequence: CASSSGGLEYNEQFF. The chain employs TRBV7-3 and TRBJ2-1, with a weak D call TRBD1 (7 bases). Trimming removed 4 bases at V and 4 bases at J, with 14 bases between. The CDR3 totals 15 residues. Germline V gene lookup returns CDR1 SGHTA and CDR2 FQGTGA.

The chain couples TRBV28 to TRBJ2-1, with 7 bases matching TRBD2. Germline trimming cut 6 bases from V and 10 bases from J; bases unmatched to any gene: 9. The V gene's germline CDR1 is MDHEN and CDR2 SYDVKM. The CDR3 loop spans 13 amino acids. CDR3 amino acids: CASSFGLVREQFF. The CDR3 nucleotides read TGTGCCAGCAGCTTCGGACTAGTCCGCGAGCAGTTCTTC.

This clone has a single count. This sample also contains other DNA sequences that code for the same CDR3. CDR3 nucleotides: TGCGCCAGCAGTCTACGGGGATACGAGCAGTACGTC. The encoded protein is CASSLRGYEQYV. The rearrangement uses TRBV12-3 or TRBV12-4 and TRBJ2-7, with a weak D call TRBD2 (5 bases). This CDR3 is built from 12 residues.

The rearrangement uses TRBV11-1 and TRBJ2-2, with no clear D. Trimming left V 2 bases short and J 3 bases short, with 10 bases between. The CDR3 runs to 15 residues. The germline V gene has CDR1 SGHAT and CDR2 FQDESV (reference sequence). The CDR3 DNA sequence: TGTGCCAGCAGCTTATCTGGCGGATACACCGGGGAGCTGTTTTTT. This translates into CASSLSGGYTGELFF.

There are a few counts of this clone. V is TRBV6-5 and J is TRBJ1-6, with TRBD1 matching 7 bases. CDR3 size: 13 residues. Germline CDR1 MNHEY, CDR2 SVGAGI. The junction had 6 bases not matched to a gene; V was cut back by 7 bases and J by 9 bases. CDR3 loop: CASKTGYGSPLHF. CDR3 coding DNA: TGTGCCAGCAAGACAGGGTATGGTTCACCCCTCCACTTT.

V gene TRBV19 combines with J gene TRBJ1-2, with 7 bases fitting TRBD1. The CDR3 spans 14 residues. CDR1 LNHDA and CDR2 SQIVND come from the germline V gene (reference sequence). Trimming cost V 3 bases and J 6 bases; bases outside gene matches: 7. Here the CDR3 reads CASSIQTGNHGYTF. Here the CDR3 DNA reads TGTGCCAGTAGTATCCAGACAGGGAATCATGGCTACACCTTC.

The chain recombines TRBV5-1 with TRBJ2-6, with 7 bases fitting TRBD1. Germline V gene sequence: CDR1 SGHRS, CDR2 YFSETQ. CDR3 length: 15 residues. After removal of 7 bases from V and 0 bases from J, the junction contained 4 bases not matched to a gene. The CDR3 protein is CASSQGVSGANVLTF. The CDR3 DNA reads TGCGCCAGCTCTCAGGGGGTCTCTGGGGCCAACGTCCTGACTTTC. The whole variable domain, filled in from reference TRBV5-1 and TRBJ2-6, reads KAGVTQTPRYLIKTRGQQVTLSCSPISGHRSVSWYQQTPGQGLQFLFEYFSETQRNKGNFPGRFSGRQFSNSRSEMNVSTLELGDSALYLCASSQGVSGANVLTFGAGSRLTVL.